This T cell receptor beta chain was captured in a study of T-cell memory formation after mild COVID-19. Findings and caveats of the study: There was a balanced CD4/CD8 profile in clones contracting day 15 to 85, and later expanders leaned CD4+. The CD4+ clones that contracted clustered mainly within CM and EM, and the CD8+ clones concentrated in EMRA. A second wave of clones peaked on day 37, and their SARS-CoV-2 specificity went unconfirmed.

CDR1 is KGHDR and CDR2 is SFDVKD in the germline V gene. The CDR3 is made up of 13 amino acids. V shed 7 bases and J shed 0 bases, with 8 bases lying between them. This clonotype was seen only a few times. Its antigen is not known. One entry per CDR3 protein results from TCRdb running MiXCR on the 5' RACE reads. The sample holds about 500,000 distinct CDR3 sequences, 20% seen once. Source material: PBMCs or a T cell subset sorted from them (not recorded which). The chain uses TRBV24-1 and TRBJ1-1; a possible D gene is TRBD1 (5 bases). The source of this sequence is an adult woman who had mild COVID-19 (a few samples of this study predate the infection). Cell type and time point are not known. The CDR3 loop reads CATRGHLNTEAFF. In DNA, the CDR3 is TGTGCCACCAGAGGACACTTGAACACTGAAGCTTTCTTT.